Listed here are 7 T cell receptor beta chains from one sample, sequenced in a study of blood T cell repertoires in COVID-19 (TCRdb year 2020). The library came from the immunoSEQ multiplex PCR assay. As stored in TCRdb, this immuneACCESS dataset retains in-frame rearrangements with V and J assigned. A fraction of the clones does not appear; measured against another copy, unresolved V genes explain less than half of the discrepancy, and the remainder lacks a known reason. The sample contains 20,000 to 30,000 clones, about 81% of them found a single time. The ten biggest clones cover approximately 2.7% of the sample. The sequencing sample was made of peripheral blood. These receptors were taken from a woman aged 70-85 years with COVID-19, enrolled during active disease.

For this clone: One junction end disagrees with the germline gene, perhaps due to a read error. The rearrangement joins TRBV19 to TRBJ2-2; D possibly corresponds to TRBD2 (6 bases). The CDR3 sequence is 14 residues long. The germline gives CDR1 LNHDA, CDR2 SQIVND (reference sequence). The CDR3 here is CASSGRSLTGELFF. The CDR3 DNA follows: TGTGCTAGTAGCGGCAGGTCCCTCACCGGGGAGCTGTTTTTT.

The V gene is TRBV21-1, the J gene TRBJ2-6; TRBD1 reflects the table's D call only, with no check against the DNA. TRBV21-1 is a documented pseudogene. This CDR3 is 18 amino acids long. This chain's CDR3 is CASSKRKTGGSGANVLTF. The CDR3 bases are TGTGCCAGCAGCAAAAGGAAGACAGGGGGCTCTGGGGCCAACGTCCTGACTTTC.

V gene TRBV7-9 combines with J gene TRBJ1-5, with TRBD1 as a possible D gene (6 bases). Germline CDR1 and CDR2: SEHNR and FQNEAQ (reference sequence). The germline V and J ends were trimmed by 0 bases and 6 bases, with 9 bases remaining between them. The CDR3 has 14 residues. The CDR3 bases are TGTGCCAGCAGCTTAGCTTCAGGGGTTCAGCCCCAGCATTTT. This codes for CASSLASGVQPQHF.

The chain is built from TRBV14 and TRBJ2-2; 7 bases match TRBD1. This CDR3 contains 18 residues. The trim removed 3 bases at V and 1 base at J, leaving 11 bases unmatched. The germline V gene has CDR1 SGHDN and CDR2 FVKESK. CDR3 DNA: TGTGCCAGCAGCCACCTCATGGGGACAGACAGGAACACCGGGGAGCTGTTTTTT. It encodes CASSHLMGTDRNTGELFF. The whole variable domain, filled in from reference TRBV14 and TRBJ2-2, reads EAGVTQFPSHSVIEKGQTVTLRCDPISGHDNLYWYRRVMGKEIKFLLHFVKESKQDESGMPNNRFLAERTGGTYSTLKVQPAELEDSGVYFCASSHLMGTDRNTGELFFGEGSRLTVL.

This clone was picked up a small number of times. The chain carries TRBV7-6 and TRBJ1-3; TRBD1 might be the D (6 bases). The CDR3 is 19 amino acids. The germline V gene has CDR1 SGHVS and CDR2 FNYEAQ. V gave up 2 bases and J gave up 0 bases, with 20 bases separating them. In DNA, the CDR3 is TGTGCCAGCAGCTTAAAGGGGGTTGGGCAGTGGAGCTCTGGAAACACCATATATTTT. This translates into CASSLKGVGQWSSGNTIYF.

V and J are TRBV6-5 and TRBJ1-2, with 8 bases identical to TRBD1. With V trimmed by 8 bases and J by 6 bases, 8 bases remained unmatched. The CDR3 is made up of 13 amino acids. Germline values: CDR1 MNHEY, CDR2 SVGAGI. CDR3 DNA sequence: TGTGCCAGCGGTAGGGTACAGGGGGATGGCTACACCTTC. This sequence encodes CASGRVQGDGYTF.

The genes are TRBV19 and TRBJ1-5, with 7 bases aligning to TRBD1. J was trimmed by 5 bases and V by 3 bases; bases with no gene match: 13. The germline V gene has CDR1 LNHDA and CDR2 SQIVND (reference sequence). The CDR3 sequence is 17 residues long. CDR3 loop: CASSIWQGVIPDQPQHF. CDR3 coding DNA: TGTGCCAGTAGTATTTGGCAGGGGGTGATCCCCGATCAGCCCCAGCATTTT.